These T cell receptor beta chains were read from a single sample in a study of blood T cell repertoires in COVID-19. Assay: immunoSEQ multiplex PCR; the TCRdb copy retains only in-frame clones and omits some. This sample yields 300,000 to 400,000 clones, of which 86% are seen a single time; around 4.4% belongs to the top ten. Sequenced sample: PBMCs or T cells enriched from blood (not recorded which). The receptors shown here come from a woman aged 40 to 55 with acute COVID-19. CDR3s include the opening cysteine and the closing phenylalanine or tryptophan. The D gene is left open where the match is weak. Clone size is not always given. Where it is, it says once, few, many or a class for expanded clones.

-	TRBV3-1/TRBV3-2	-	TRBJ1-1	TGTGCCAGCAGCCAGGCAACTAAATACACTGAAGCTTTCTTT	CASSQATKYTEAFF
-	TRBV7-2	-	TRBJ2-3	TGTGCCAGCAGCTTACGGGTAGGGGTAGGCGTGAGCACAGATACGCAGTATTTT	CASSLRVGVGVSTDTQYF
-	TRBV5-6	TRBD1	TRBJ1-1	TGTGCCAGCAGCCCCCAGGGGGTGGGGGGCACTGAAGCTTTCTTT	CASSPQGVGGTEAFF
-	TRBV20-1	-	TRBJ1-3	TGCAGTGCTAGTACACAGGGATCTGGAAACACCATATATTTT	CSASTQGSGNTIYF
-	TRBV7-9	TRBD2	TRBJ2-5	TGTGCCAGCAGCCCTGGACTAGCGGGGGGAGAGACCCAGTACTTC	CASSPGLAGGETQYF
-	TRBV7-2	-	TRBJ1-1	TGTGCCAGCAGCTTCTCGAACACTGAAGCTTTCTTT	CASSFSNTEAFF
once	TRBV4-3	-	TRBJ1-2	TGCGCCAGCAGCCAAGAAGCAGGCCTTGCTAACTATGGCTACACCTTC	CASSQEAGLANYGYTF
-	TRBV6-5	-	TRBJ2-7	TGTGCCAGCAGTTTGAACCGCAGGGGCGGGTACGAGCAGTACTTC	CASSLNRRGGYEQYF
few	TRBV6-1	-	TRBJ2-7	TGTGCCAGCAGTGAAACCTTTGGGGGCGCCGAGCAGTACTTC	CASSETFGGAEQYF
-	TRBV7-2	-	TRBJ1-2	TGTGCCAGCAGCAAAGAACTGACAGACCCCAACTATGGCTACACCTTC	CASSKELTDPNYGYTF
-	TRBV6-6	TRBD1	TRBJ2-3	TGTGCCAGCAGACCTCCGGGACAGGGGGCCGTAGATACGCAGTATTTT	CASRPPGQGAVDTQYF
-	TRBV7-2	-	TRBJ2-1	TGTGCCAGCAGCTTATTCTCTACTTTTAACAATGAGCAGTTCTTC	CASSLFSTFNNEQFF
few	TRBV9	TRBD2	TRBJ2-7	TGTGCCAGCAGCGTAGCGACTAGCGAATCCTACGAGCAGTACTTC	CASSVATSESYEQYF
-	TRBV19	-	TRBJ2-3	TGTGCCAGTAGTCTGGGGGGTGCTAGCACAGATACGCAGTATTTT	CASSLGGASTDTQYF
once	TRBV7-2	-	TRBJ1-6	TGTGCCAGCAACACCGAGACAGGCCTTAATTCACCCCTCCACTTT	CASNTETGLNSPLHF
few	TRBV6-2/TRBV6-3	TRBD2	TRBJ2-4	TGTGCCAGCAGTGATCTACTAGCGGGAGCCGAGAAAAACATTCAGTACTTC	CASSDLLAGAEKNIQYF
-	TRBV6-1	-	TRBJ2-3	TGTGCCAGCAGTGAAAGGGGAAATACGCAGTATTTT	CASSERGNTQYF
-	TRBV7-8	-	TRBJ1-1	TGTGCCAGCAGTCCACCCCCCGGCTGGACAGTGAACACTGAAGCTTTCTTT	CASSPPPGWTVNTEAFF
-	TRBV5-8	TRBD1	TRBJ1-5	TGTGCCAGCAGCCCGAACGAGGGGGCTGACAATCAGCCCCAGCATTTT	CASSPNEGADNQPQHF
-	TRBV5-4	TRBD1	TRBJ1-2	TGTGCCAGCAGCGGACAGGGGGACTATGGCTACACCTTC	CASSGQGDYGYTF
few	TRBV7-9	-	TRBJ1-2	TGTGCCAGCAGCAGCTCAGGGGAAATCCGGTATGGCTACACCTTC	CASSSSGEIRYGYTF
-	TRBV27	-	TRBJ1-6	TGTGCCAGCAGTTTTGGAGGGAGCTCCTATAATTCACCCCTCCACTTT	CASSFGGSSYNSPLHF
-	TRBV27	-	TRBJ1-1	TGTGCCAGCAAACCTCCCAGGGGTCCGGAAGCTTTCTTT	CASKPPRGPEAFF
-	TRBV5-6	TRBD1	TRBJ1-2	TGTGCCAGCAGCTCTCTAGGGGACAGTCATGGCTACACCTTC	CASSSLGDSHGYTF
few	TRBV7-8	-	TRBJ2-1	TGTGCCAGCAGCTTAGTTCGGCGGGGCCGCTCCTACAATGAGCAGTTCTTC	CASSLVRRGRSYNEQFF
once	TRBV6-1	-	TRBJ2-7	TGTGCCAGCAGTGAAGCGTTGGAGGGTTCTTACGAGCAGTACTTC	CASSEALEGSYEQYF
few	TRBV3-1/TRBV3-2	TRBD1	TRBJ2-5	TGTGCCAGCAGCCAACCTTGGGACAGACAAGAGACCCAGTACTTC	CASSQPWDRQETQYF
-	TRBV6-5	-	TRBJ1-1	TGTGCCAGCAGTTACTCTTTCGGGGGTGGCACTGAAGCTTTCTTT	CASSYSFGGGTEAFF
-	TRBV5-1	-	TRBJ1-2	TGCGCCAGCAGCTTGGGTGGAGGAGGAAGGGTTGGCTACACCTTC	CASSLGGGGRVGYTF
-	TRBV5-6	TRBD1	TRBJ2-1	TGTGCCAGCAGCTTACCGGGACAGGCGCTCAATGAGCAGTTCTTC	CASSLPGQALNEQFF
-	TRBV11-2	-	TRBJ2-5	TGTGCCAGCAGCTTGACCGGGACTCCCGAAGAGACCCAGTACTTC	CASSLTGTPEETQYF